The rows below give T cell receptor beta chains drawn from one sample of a study of T cells in Graves' hyperthyroidism and ophthalmopathy. TCRdb independently ran MiXCR on the multiplex PCR reads; one entry per CDR3 protein. The sample holds around 440,000 distinct CDR3 sequences; approximately 14% are singletons and the top ten take approximately 7.5%. The specimen was blood. The receptors shown here come from a woman aged 18-30 years with Graves' hyperthyroidism. The conserved cysteine and the conserved F or W are not part of the CDR3 here.

CDR3 protein: SARGGAGQSGELF
J gene: TRBJ2-2
V gene: TRBV20-1

CDR3 protein: ASSIRRYNEQF
J gene: TRBJ2-1
V gene: TRBV19

CDR3 protein: ASSLIGQATDTQY
J gene: TRBJ2-3
V gene: TRBV5-5

CDR3 protein: ASRRQGGGQPQH
J gene: TRBJ1-5
V gene: TRBV6-1

CDR3 protein: SVETGVSVSAF
J gene: TRBJ1-1
V gene: TRBV29-1

CDR3 protein: ASSHPGELTGQY
J gene: TRBJ2-7
V gene: TRBV5-1

CDR3 protein: ASSGVAGVGNEQF
J gene: TRBJ2-1
V gene: TRBV2

CDR3 protein: ASSGRRGSSTDTQY
J gene: TRBJ2-3
V gene: TRBV18

CDR3 protein: ASSIRPGANEQF
J gene: TRBJ2-1
V gene: TRBV19

CDR3 protein: ASSPTGNRDTQY
J gene: TRBJ2-3
V gene: TRBV18

CDR3 protein: ASSLARGGGETQY
J gene: TRBJ2-5
V gene: TRBV7-2

CDR3 protein: ASSYSGTPRNEQF
J gene: TRBJ2-1
V gene: TRBV6-5

CDR3 protein: ASSRLPDTEAF
J gene: TRBJ1-1
V gene: TRBV14

CDR3 protein: SARDPSRPTNEKLF
J gene: TRBJ1-4
V gene: TRBV20-1

CDR3 protein: ASSLLAMETQY
J gene: TRBJ2-5
V gene: TRBV7-7

CDR3 protein: ASSKTRGKDEQF
J gene: TRBJ2-1
V gene: TRBV19